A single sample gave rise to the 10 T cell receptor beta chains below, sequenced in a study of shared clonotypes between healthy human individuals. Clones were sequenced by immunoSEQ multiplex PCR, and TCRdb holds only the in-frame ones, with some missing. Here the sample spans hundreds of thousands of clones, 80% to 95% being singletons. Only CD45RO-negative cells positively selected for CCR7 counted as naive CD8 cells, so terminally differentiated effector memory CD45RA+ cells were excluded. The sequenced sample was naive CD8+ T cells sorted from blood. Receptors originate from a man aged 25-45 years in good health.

The CDR3 loop is CASSQDSGWGYGYTF. The CDR3 nucleotides are TGCGCCAGCAGCCAAGACTCAGGGTGGGGCTATGGCTACACCTTC. The genes are TRBV4-1 and TRBJ1-2, with D possibly TRBD1 on 5 matching bases. CDR1 is MGHRA and CDR2 is YSYEKL in the germline V gene. V lost 0 bases and J lost 4, with 12 bases in between. This CDR3 contains 15 residues.

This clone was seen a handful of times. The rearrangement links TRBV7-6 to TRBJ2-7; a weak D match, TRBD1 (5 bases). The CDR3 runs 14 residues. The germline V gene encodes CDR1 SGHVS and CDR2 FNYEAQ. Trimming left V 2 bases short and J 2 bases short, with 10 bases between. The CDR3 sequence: CASSLWGRTYEQYF. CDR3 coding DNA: TGTGCCAGCAGCTTATGGGGCCGAACCTACGAGCAGTACTTC.

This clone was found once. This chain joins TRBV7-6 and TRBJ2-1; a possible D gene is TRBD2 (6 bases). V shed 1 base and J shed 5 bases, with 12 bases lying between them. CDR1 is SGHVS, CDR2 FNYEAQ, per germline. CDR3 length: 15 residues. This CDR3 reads CASSLGRLGNNEQFF. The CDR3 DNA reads TGTGCCAGCAGCTTAGGGAGACTAGGAAACAATGAGCAGTTCTTC.

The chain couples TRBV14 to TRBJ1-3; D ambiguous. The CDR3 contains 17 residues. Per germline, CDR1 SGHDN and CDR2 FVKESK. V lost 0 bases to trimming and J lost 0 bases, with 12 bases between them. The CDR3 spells CASSQDSASHSGNTIYF. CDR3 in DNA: TGTGCCAGCAGCCAAGATTCCGCCAGCCACTCTGGAAACACCATATATTTT.

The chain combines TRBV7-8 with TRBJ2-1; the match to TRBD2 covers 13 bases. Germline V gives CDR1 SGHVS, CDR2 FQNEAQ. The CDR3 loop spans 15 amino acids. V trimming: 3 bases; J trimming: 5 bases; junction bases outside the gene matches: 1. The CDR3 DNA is TGTGCCAGCAGCTTTGGGACTAGCGGGAACAATGAGCAGTTCTTC. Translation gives CASSFGTSGNNEQFF. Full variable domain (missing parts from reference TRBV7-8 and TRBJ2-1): GAGVSQSPRYKVAKRGQDVALRCDPISGHVSLFWYQQALGQGPEFLTYFQNEAQLDKSGLPSDRFFAERPEGSVSTLKIQRTQQEDSAVYLCASSFGTSGNNEQFFGPGTRLTVL.

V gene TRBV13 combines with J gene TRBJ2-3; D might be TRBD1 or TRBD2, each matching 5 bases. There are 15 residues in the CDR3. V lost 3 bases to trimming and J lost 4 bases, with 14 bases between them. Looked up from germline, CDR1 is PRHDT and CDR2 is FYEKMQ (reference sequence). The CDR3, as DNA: TGTGCCAGCAGCTTGAGAGGGGCGCGTGCAGATACGCAGTATTTT. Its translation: CASSLRGARADTQYF.

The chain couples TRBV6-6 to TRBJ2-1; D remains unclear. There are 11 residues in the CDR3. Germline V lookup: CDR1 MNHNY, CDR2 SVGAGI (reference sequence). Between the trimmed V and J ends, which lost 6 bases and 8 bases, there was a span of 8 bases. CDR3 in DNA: TGTGCCAGCAGGAGTCCAGATGAGCAGTTCTTC. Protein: CASRSPDEQFF.

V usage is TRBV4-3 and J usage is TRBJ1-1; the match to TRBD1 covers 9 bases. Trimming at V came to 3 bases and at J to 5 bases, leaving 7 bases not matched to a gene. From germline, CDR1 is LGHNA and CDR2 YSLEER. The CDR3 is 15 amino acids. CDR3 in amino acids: CASSQPGQGHTEAFF. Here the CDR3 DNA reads TGCGCCAGCAGCCAGCCCGGACAGGGGCATACTGAAGCTTTCTTT.

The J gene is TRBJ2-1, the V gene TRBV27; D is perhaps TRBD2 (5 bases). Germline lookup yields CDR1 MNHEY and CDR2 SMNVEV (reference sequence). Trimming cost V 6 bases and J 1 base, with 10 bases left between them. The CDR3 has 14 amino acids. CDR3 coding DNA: TGTGCCAGCAGCCATGGACTTTCCTACAATGAGCAGTTCTTC. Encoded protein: CASSHGLSYNEQFF.

In nucleotides, the CDR3 is TGTGCCAGCAGATGGACATCGGAGAACACTGAAGCTTTCTTT. This codes for CASRWTSENTEAFF. The J gene is TRBJ1-1, the V gene TRBV6-5; D possibly corresponds to TRBD1 (5 bases). Per germline, CDR1 MNHEY and CDR2 SVGAGI. The CDR3 sequence is 14 residues long. V was cut by 6 bases and J by 1 base, with 12 bases left in between.